These 2 T cell receptor beta chains originate from one sample sequenced in a study of T cell repertoires in cytomegalovirus infection. TCRdb recomputed calls from the reads with MiXCR, one row per CDR3 protein. The top ten clones hold about 13% of a sample with nearly 450,000 distinct CDR3 sequences, 25% to 40% of them seen once. Sequenced material: PBMCs. All receptors derive from a human donor in good health (CMV status not recorded). Some clones in this sample may be carry-over from other donors' samples.

V and J are TRBV11-2 and TRBJ2-7, with 7 bases aligning to TRBD2. Germline V gene data show CDR1 as SGHAT and CDR2 as FQNNGV. The CDR3 totals 15 residues. Losses at the gene ends were 5 bases for V and 6 bases for J; bases not matched to a gene: 13. This chain's CDR3 is CASSPVGLVILEQYF. The CDR3 bases are TGTGCCAGCAGCCCCGTAGGACTAGTCATCCTCGAGCAGTACTTC.

This clonotype was seen repeatedly, ten times or more. The genes are TRBV7-6 and TRBJ1-1, with D unclear. Germline V gene data show CDR1 as SGHVS and CDR2 as FNYEAQ. The CDR3 has 15 amino acids. V lost 1 base, J lost 1 base, and 10 bases lay in between. This chain's CDR3 is CASSLVDGPNTEAFF. The CDR3, as DNA: TGTGCCAGCAGCTTAGTGGATGGGCCGAACACTGAAGCTTTCTTT.